This T cell receptor beta chain was observed in a study of beta chain features in type 1 diabetes. The study reverse transcribed the entire isolated RNA, so it sequenced expressed TCRB transcripts. Clones were sequenced by immunoSEQ multiplex PCR, and TCRdb holds only the in-frame ones, with some missing. The repertoire holds hundreds of thousands of clones, around 68% seen once, with around 0.05% in the top ten. The sample comprised naive CD4+ T cells from blood. The sequence was collected from a man aged 25-45 years in good health.

The CDR3 nucleotides read TGTGCCAGCAGCCTAACAGGGGGTGGTTCACCCCTCCACTTT. It specifies CASSLTGGGSPLHF. V gene TRBV6-6 combines with J gene TRBJ1-6, with 8 bases that match TRBD1. CDR1 MNHNY and CDR2 SVGAGI come from the germline V gene (reference sequence). This CDR3 has 14 amino acids. V lost 6 bases, J lost 9 bases, and 7 bases stayed unmatched.